This entry features one TCR beta chain sequence. Its specificity is unknown. The record originates from a study of Tregs in tolerant kidney transplant recipients. For the study at large: Recipient cells were told from donor cells by antibody staining. Study results and caveats: Findings come from small patient numbers and require larger validation.

The CDR3 length is 16 residues. Per the germline V gene, CDR1 is WSHSY and CDR2 is SAAADI. Trimming removed 7 bases from V and 3 bases from J; junction bases left unmatched: 14. Sequencing was performed with immunoSEQ multiplex PCR; in TCRdb, only in-frame clones are kept and a portion is missing. In the table there are 16,000 or so clones, about 57% of which are singletons. The source of this sequence is a human donor in good health. This chain links TRBV10-2 with TRBJ2-7, with 8 bases that match TRBD1. Sequences were obtained from Tregs from blood cultured with allogeneic cells. CDR3 amino acids: CASKGSPRQGLYEQYF. The CDR3 DNA is TGCGCCAGCAAAGGTTCCCCGCGACAGGGGCTCTACGAGCAGTACTTC.